The 20 T cell receptor beta chains in this list originate from one sample, sequenced in a study of CD8+ T cells in alopecia areata. Extracted from the samples, RNA was reverse transcribed into cDNA to serve as the sequencing template. TCRdb's copy holds only in-frame clones and misses some; the assay was immunoSEQ multiplex PCR. The sample includes about 130,000 clones, approximately 49% of them seen just once. The sequencing used CD8+ T cells sorted from blood, collected at week 0. These receptors all come from a human donor with alopecia areata.

The genes are TRBV7-8 and TRBJ2-7; 12 positions agree with TRBD1. Trimming cost V 5 bases and J 4 bases; bases outside gene matches: 3. This CDR3 has 14 residues. In germline, CDR1 is SGHVS, CDR2 FQNEAQ. The CDR3 DNA reads as TGTGCCAGCAGCGTGGGACAGGGGGCTTACGAGCAGTACTTC. Its protein product is CASSVGQGAYEQYF.

The rearrangement joins TRBV7-9 to TRBJ1-1; tentative D call: TRBD1 (5 bases). Germline CDR1 and CDR2: SEHNR and FQNEAQ (reference sequence). This CDR3 spans 15 amino acids. The V end lost 0 bases, the J end lost 2 bases, and 10 bases lay between the germline ends. The CDR3, as DNA: TGTGCCAGCAGCTTAGCGGGGGGTTCCAACACTGAAGCTTTCTTT. It encodes CASSLAGGSNTEAFF.

This clone has only a few counts. The genes are TRBV27 and TRBJ2-1; D is possibly TRBD2 (5 bases). CDR1 is MNHEY and CDR2 is SMNVEV in the germline V gene (reference sequence). The CDR3 extends over 15 amino acids. The V end lost 6 bases, the J end lost 0 bases, and 12 bases lay between the germline ends. The CDR3 sequence is CASSQDSPSYNEQFF. The CDR3, as DNA: TGTGCCAGCAGCCAGGACTCCCCCTCCTACAATGAGCAGTTCTTC.

The V gene is TRBV29-1, the J gene TRBJ2-3, with TRBD2 matching 12 bases. The CDR3 is 18 residues long. With 5 bases clipped from V and 2 bases from J, the junction kept 14 bases outside the gene matches. In germline, CDR1 is SQVTM, CDR2 ANQGSEA. The CDR3 DNA is TGCAGCGTTTTACTAGCGGGGGGCCACCAAGAGTTCACAGATACGCAGTATTTT. Its protein is CSVLLAGGHQEFTDTQYF.

The table lists this clone with many counts. The chain couples TRBV9 to TRBJ2-5; TRBD1 matches 8 bases. Germline values: CDR1 SGDLS, CDR2 YYNGEE. The CDR3 runs to 14 residues. V shed 4 bases and J 5 bases; nucleotides not matched to a gene: 7. The CDR3 coding sequence is TGTGCCAGCAGCCCCCCCACAGGGGGGGAGACCCAGTACTTC. It specifies CASSPPTGGETQYF.

The chain combines TRBV5-1 with TRBJ2-3; TRBD1 agrees at 9 bases. The CDR3 has 16 residues. Unmatched junction bases numbered 11, after V lost 5 bases and J lost 4 bases. Germline V gene lookup returns CDR1 SGHRS and CDR2 YFSETQ. Written as DNA, the CDR3 is TGCGCCAGCAGGTTCCGGGGACAGGGCCGATCAGATACGCAGTATTTT. The encoded protein is CASRFRGQGRSDTQYF.

This rearrangement joins TRBV6-5 to TRBJ1-1; D perhaps matches TRBD1 (5 bases). CDR1 is MNHEY and CDR2 is SVGAGI in the germline V gene. V gave up 2 bases and J gave up 2 bases, with 9 bases separating them. The CDR3 loop spans 14 amino acids. The CDR3 spells CASSYGRGNTEAFF. The CDR3, as DNA: TGTGCCAGCAGTTACGGAAGGGGCAACACTGAAGCTTTCTTT.

Only a few counts were recorded for this clone. The genes are TRBV12-5 and TRBJ1-1, with no clear D. V lost 4 bases, J lost 11 bases, and 8 bases lay in between. The CDR3 has 10 residues. Germline CDR1 is LGHNT and CDR2 is FRNRAP. The CDR3 region is CASGSPRAFF. The CDR3 bases are TGTGCTAGTGGTTCCCCCCGGGCTTTCTTT.

This clone was counted a few times. J is TRBJ2-3 and V is TRBV6-5, with unresolved D. The CDR3 sequence is 10 residues long. V dropped 8 bases and J dropped 5 bases, with 5 bases sitting between them. Per germline, CDR1 MNHEY and CDR2 SVGAGI. CDR3 sequence: CASGRDTQYF. The CDR3 nucleotides read TGTGCCAGCGGCAGAGATACGCAGTATTTT.

V gene TRBV7-9 combines with J gene TRBJ2-7; 7 bases line up with TRBD2. Germline CDR1 and CDR2: SEHNR and FQNEAQ (reference sequence). The CDR3 totals 13 residues. V shed 2 bases, J shed 3 bases, and the junction held 1 base outside the gene matches. The CDR3 DNA sequence: TGTGCCAGCAGCTTAACTAGCGACTACGAGCAGTACTTC. Its protein product is CASSLTSDYEQYF.

The gene calls are TRBV29-1 and TRBJ2-7; D remains ambiguous. CDR3 length: 12 amino acids. Trimming removed 4 bases from V and 4 bases from J, with 11 bases in between. Germline assignment: CDR1 SQVTM and CDR2 ANQGSEA. The CDR3 nucleotides are TGCAGCGTTGTTTCCAACTCGTACGAGCAGTACTTC. Protein sequence: CSVVSNSYEQYF.

The chain joins TRBV6-5 to TRBJ1-1; D is undetermined. Per the germline V gene, CDR1 is MNHEY and CDR2 is SVGAGI. The CDR3 has 14 residues. V was shortened by 3 bases and J by 0 bases, with 8 bases between the two germline ends. Here the CDR3 reads CASSYLGMNTEAFF. As DNA, the CDR3 is TGTGCCAGCAGTTATCTGGGAATGAACACTGAAGCTTTCTTT.

This clone appeared a few times. The chain couples TRBV27 to TRBJ1-2, with 8 bases that match TRBD1. This CDR3 has 13 amino acids. Germline V gene data show CDR1 as MNHEY and CDR2 as SMNVEV (reference sequence). The V gene end was trimmed by 5 bases and the J gene end by 6 bases; junction bases not matched to a gene: 5. The CDR3 region is CASSPRTGNGYTF. CDR3 sequence (DNA): TGTGCCAGCAGTCCCCGGACAGGGAATGGCTACACCTTC.

This clone was seen only a few times. J is TRBJ2-3 and V is TRBV2, with no clear D. V lost 7 bases and J 2 bases, leaving 4 bases between the germline ends. Per germline, CDR1 SNHLY and CDR2 FYNNEI. CDR3 size: 11 residues. The CDR3 DNA reads as TGTGCCAGCACTTCCACAGATACGCAGTATTTT. Protein product: CASTSTDTQYF. Full variable domain (outside the CDR3, taken from reference TRBV2 and TRBJ2-3): EPEVTQTPSHQVTQMGQEVILRCVPISNHLYFYWYRQILGQKVEFLVSFYNNEISEKSEIFDDQFSVERPDGSNFTLKIRSTKLEDSAMYFCASTSTDTQYFGPGTRLTVL.

This clone was seen just once. The chain carries TRBV5-1 and TRBJ2-3, with D maybe TRBD2 (5 bases). The CDR3 totals 14 residues. Looked up from germline, CDR1 is SGHRS and CDR2 is YFSETQ. V was pared by 8 bases and J by 6 bases, with 19 bases between. The CDR3 loop is CASILVPESDTQYF. The CDR3 coding sequence is TGCGCCAGTATACTAGTCCCCGAGAGTGATACGCAGTATTTT.

This chain joins TRBV9 and TRBJ1-4; a possible D gene is TRBD1 (6 bases). V lost 1 base and J lost 5, with 12 bases in between. Germline assignment: CDR1 SGDLS and CDR2 YYNGEE. This CDR3 spans 15 amino acids. The CDR3 loop is CASSVTPGQNEKLFF. The CDR3, as DNA: TGTGCCAGCAGCGTAACCCCCGGACAGAATGAAAAACTGTTTTTT. The whole variable domain, filled in from reference TRBV9 and TRBJ1-4, reads DSGVTQTPKHLITATGQRVTLRCSPRSGDLSVYWYQQSLDQGLQFLIQYYNGEERAKGNILERFSAQQFPDLHSELNLSSLELGDSALYFCASSVTPGQNEKLFFGSGTQLSVL.

This clone came up a few times. The rearrangement links TRBV13 to TRBJ2-2; 8 bases are a match to TRBD1. Trimming cost V 2 bases and J 0 bases; bases outside gene matches: 5. Germline-derived CDR1 and CDR2 are PRHDT and FYEKMQ (reference sequence). CDR3 size: 17 residues. The CDR3 spells CASSLLPGQANTGELFF. For the CDR3, the DNA is TGTGCCAGCAGCTTACTTCCGGGACAGGCGAACACCGGGGAGCTGTTTTTT.

The chain employs TRBV2 and TRBJ2-1; 10 nucleotides align to TRBD2. Germline loops: CDR1 SNHLY, CDR2 FYNNEI. The CDR3 spans 14 residues. With V trimmed by 4 bases and J by 6 bases, 3 bases remained unmatched. The DNA for the CDR3 is TGTGCCAGCAGTGTCCTAGCGGGGGTCAATGAGCAGTTCTTC. Its translation is CASSVLAGVNEQFF. Drawing the rest from reference TRBV2 and TRBJ2-1, the complete variable domain is EPEVTQTPSHQVTQMGQEVILRCVPISNHLYFYWYRQILGQKVEFLVSFYNNEISEKSEIFDDQFSVERPDGSNFTLKIRSTKLEDSAMYFCASSVLAGVNEQFFGPGTRLTVL.

This chain connects TRBV29-1 to TRBJ1-2; no clear D gene. The V end lost 4 bases, the J end lost 0 bases, and 3 bases lay between the germline ends. CDR1 SQVTM and CDR2 ANQGSEA come from the germline V gene. The CDR3 spans 11 residues. CDR3 sequence reads: CSVGANYGYTF. CDR3 sequence (DNA): TGCAGCGTTGGAGCTAACTATGGCTACACCTTC.

This clone occurred a few times. The chain joins TRBV12-5 to TRBJ1-2, with 7 bases fitting TRBD1. CDR1 LGHNT and CDR2 FRNRAP come from the germline V gene. J gave up 5 bases and V 2 bases, and 2 bases lay outside the gene matches. The CDR3 contains 13 residues. Here the CDR3 reads CASGLMTGYGYTF. DNA of the CDR3: TGTGCTAGTGGTTTGATGACAGGGTATGGCTACACCTTC.